Listed below are T cell receptor beta chains from one sample, sequenced in a study of blood T cell repertoires in COVID-19. The method was immunoSEQ multiplex PCR; TCRdb's version includes in-frame clones alone and lacks a portion of them. The profile shows more than 200,000 clones, 80% to 90% of them singletons. What was sequenced was peripheral blood. The receptors stem from a man aged 45-65 years with acute or convalescent COVID-19. CDR3s include the opening cysteine and the closing phenylalanine or tryptophan. D genes are given only for firm matches. For some rows the clone size is stated as once, few or many, or as a class when expanded; others skip it.

d_call,j_call,clone_size,v_call,cdr3_aa,cdr3_nt
.,TRBJ1-1,.,TRBV5-1,CASSPTETLNTEAFF,TGCGCCAGCAGCCCAACTGAGACACTGAACACTGAAGCTTTCTTT
TRBD2,TRBJ2-4,.,TRBV6-2/TRBV6-3,CASSRLAGGVKNIQYF,TGTGCCAGCAGCAGACTAGCGGGGGGAGTCAAAAACATTCAGTACTTC
.,TRBJ1-4,once,TRBV7-8,CASSLYGGGEKLFF,TGTGCCAGCAGCTTATATGGGGGAGGGGAAAAACTGTTTTTT
TRBD1,TRBJ1-5,.,TRBV6-6,CASSRGLEPQHF,TGTGCCAGCAGCAGGGGGCTTGAGCCCCAGCATTTT
TRBD1,TRBJ1-2,few,TRBV19,CASSRQGVDGYTF,TGTGCCAGTAGTAGACAGGGAGTGGATGGCTACACCTTC
TRBD1,TRBJ2-3,.,TRBV7-8,CASSLGGQTSTDTQYF,TGTGCCAGCAGCTTAGGGGGACAGACTAGCACAGATACGCAGTATTTT
TRBD2,TRBJ2-7,.,TRBV7-9,CASSSGGSYEQYF,TGTGCCAGCAGCTCGGGGGGGTCCTACGAGCAGTACTTC
TRBD1,TRBJ2-3,.,TRBV19,CASSSGGTGPDTQYF,TGTGCCAGTAGTTCCGGGGGGACAGGGCCAGATACGCAGTATTTT
TRBD1,TRBJ1-4,.,TRBV9,CASTSGQGSEKLFF,TGTGCCAGCACCAGTGGACAGGGGAGCGAAAAACTGTTTTTT
TRBD1,TRBJ2-3,.,TRBV7-9,CASSLLTGARDTQYF,TGTGCCAGCAGCTTACTGACAGGGGCGAGAGATACGCAGTATTTT
.,TRBJ2-5,.,TRBV7-9,CASGTTGPAETQYF,TGTGCCAGCGGAACAACAGGTCCGGCAGAGACCCAGTACTTC
.,TRBJ1-4,.,TRBV2,CASSADPGGNEKLFF,TGTGCCAGCAGCGCCGATCCCGGCGGGAATGAAAAACTGTTTTTT
.,TRBJ1-1,.,TRBV5-1,CASSLARGNTEAFF,TGCGCCAGCAGCTTGGCCCGGGGGAACACTGAAGCTTTCTTT
TRBD1,TRBJ1-5,.,TRBV6-5,CASSRDRASNQPQHF,TGTGCCAGCAGTCGGGACAGGGCTAGCAATCAGCCCCAGCATTTT
.,TRBJ2-2,.,TRBV27,CASSWGNTGELFF,TGTGCCAGCAGTTGGGGCAACACCGGGGAGCTGTTTTTT
TRBD1,TRBJ1-2,.,TRBV27,CASSLQGADYGYTF,TGTGCCAGCAGTTTACAGGGGGCGGACTATGGCTACACCTTC
.,TRBJ2-7,.,TRBV5-1,CASSPLALSSYEQYF,TGCGCCAGCAGCCCCTTAGCACTGAGCTCCTACGAGCAGTACTTC
TRBD1,TRBJ1-5,.,TRBV11-2,CASSLGGTANQPQHF,TGTGCCAGCAGCTTAGGGGGGACAGCCAATCAGCCCCAGCATTTT
TRBD1,TRBJ1-5,.,TRBV7-6,CASSLASRDRGPLPNQPQHF,TGTGCCAGCAGCTTAGCCAGCCGGGACAGGGGGCCGCTTCCCAATCAGCCCCAGCATTTT
.,TRBJ1-1,.,TRBV12-5,CASALPGGRGEAFF,TGTGCTAGTGCCCTCCCCGGGGGACGCGGTGAAGCTTTCTTT
TRBD1,TRBJ2-6,.,TRBV14,CASSQDPGQGAGANVLTF,TGTGCCAGCAGCCAAGATCCGGGACAGGGGGCTGGGGCCAACGTCCTGACTTTC
.,TRBJ1-3,.,TRBV6-1,CASSDHFSGNTIYF,TGTGCCAGCAGTGATCATTTCTCTGGAAACACCATATATTTT
.,TRBJ1-1,.,TRBV3-1/TRBV3-2,CASRTQGRAEAFF,TGTGCCAGCAGGACGCAGGGTCGCGCTGAAGCTTTCTTT
TRBD1,TRBJ1-2,once,TRBV12-3/TRBV12-4,CACGQASPAETF,TGTGCCTGTGGACAGGCCTCTCCGGCGGAGACCTTC
.,TRBJ2-7,few,TRBV18,CASSPNAGRSGEQYF,TGTGCCAGCTCACCAAACGCTGGACGGAGCGGCGAGCAGTACTTC
.,TRBJ1-2,once,TRBV30,CAWSSGANYGYTF,TGTGCCTGGAGTAGCGGGGCTAACTATGGCTACACCTTC
.,TRBJ1-4,.,TRBV4-1,CASSQDGRTNEKLFF,TGCGCCAGCAGCCAAGATGGGCGAACTAATGAAAAACTGTTTTTT
.,TRBJ2-4,.,TRBV5-1,CASSLGDSVANIQYF,TGCGCCAGCAGCTTGGGTGACAGTGTGGCCAACATTCAGTACTTC
TRBD1,TRBJ2-7,.,TRBV9,CASSVRTGYEQYF,TGTGCCAGCAGCGTACGGACAGGCTACGAGCAGTACTTC
.,TRBJ1-1,once,TRBV25-1,CASSRTVNTEAFF,TGTGCCAGCAGCAGGACAGTGAACACTGAAGCTTTCTTT
.,TRBJ2-7,.,TRBV7-9,CASSREKYEQYF,TGTGCCAGCAGCCGAGAGAAATACGAGCAGTACTTC
.,TRBJ1-1,.,TRBV18,CASSPPQLKSNTEAFF,TGTGCCAGCTCACCCCCTCAGTTGAAGTCGAACACTGAAGCTTTCTTT
TRBD2,TRBJ2-1,.,TRBV29-1,CSVEFRSGNSYNEQFF,TGCAGCGTTGAATTCCGAAGCGGGAACTCCTACAATGAGCAGTTCTTC
TRBD2,TRBJ2-1,.,TRBV15,CATSRGGRGAYNEQFF,TGTGCCACCAGCAGAGGTGGGAGGGGCGCCTACAATGAGCAGTTCTTC
TRBD2,TRBJ2-1,.,TRBV6-6,CASSYSLAGGYNEQFF,TGTGCCAGCAGTTACTCGCTAGCGGGGGGCTACAATGAGCAGTTCTTC
TRBD1,TRBJ2-4,.,TRBV7-8,CASSLAAWGQENIQYF,TGTGCCAGCAGCTTAGCGGCCTGGGGACAGGAAAACATTCAGTACTTC
TRBD1,TRBJ1-1,.,TRBV6-5,CASSYARDRATEAFF,TGTGCCAGCAGTTACGCCAGGGACAGGGCCACTGAAGCTTTCTTT
.,TRBJ1-1,.,TRBV11-2,CASSITVNTEAFF,TGTGCCAGCAGCATAACAGTTAACACTGAAGCTTTCTTT
.,TRBJ1-5,.,TRBV4-1,CASSQGNTPQHF,TGCGCCAGCAGCCAGGGCAACACGCCCCAGCATTTT
TRBD2,TRBJ2-7,.,TRBV4-1,CASSPGLAGVEQYF,TGCGCCAGCAGCCCGGGACTAGCGGGGGTCGAGCAGTACTTC
.,TRBJ2-7,.,TRBV4-2,CASSQGSSTDSSSYEQYF,TGTGCCAGCAGCCAAGGGAGCAGTACCGACAGTTCCTCTTACGAGCAGTACTTC
.,TRBJ2-7,.,TRBV5-5,CASRVGDSYEQYF,TGTGCCAGCCGAGTGGGAGACTCCTACGAGCAGTACTTC
.,TRBJ1-3,.,TRBV7-2,CASGWGHGNTIYF,TGTGCCAGCGGATGGGGGCATGGAAACACCATATATTTT
TRBD1,TRBJ2-4,.,TRBV7-2,CASSTGRGGQNIQYF,TGTGCCAGCAGCACAGGAAGAGGGGGCCAAAACATTCAGTACTTC
.,TRBJ2-5,once,TRBV6-5,CASSYSTGERQTQYF,TGTGCCAGCAGTTACTCTACGGGGGAGAGGCAGACCCAGTACTTC
.,TRBJ1-6,.,TRBV19,CASSMEAVLNSPLHF,TGTGCCAGTAGTATGGAGGCGGTCCTAAATTCACCCCTCCACTTT
.,TRBJ1-1,.,TRBV6-6,CASSNRLDSEAFF,TGTGCCAGCAGTAATCGCTTGGACAGTGAAGCTTTCTTT
.,TRBJ1-1,.,TRBV6-5,CASSRDKRFNAFF,TGTGCCAGCTCTCGGGATAAGAGGTTTAACGCTTTCTTT
.,TRBJ1-5,.,TRBV6-2/TRBV6-3,CASSPYTGFLSNQPQHF,TGTGCCAGCAGTCCCTATACAGGGTTCCTCAGCAATCAGCCCCAGCATTTT
TRBD1,TRBJ1-4,few,TRBV30,CAWSRDSNEKLFF,TGTGCCTGGAGTCGGGACAGTAATGAAAAACTGTTTTTT
.,TRBJ1-2,.,TRBV3-1/TRBV3-2,CASSQTGSGGYTF,TGTGCCAGCAGTCAGACAGGCTCAGGTGGCTACACCTTC
TRBD2,TRBJ2-7,once,TRBV6-5,CAAAGLAGFDEQYF,TGTGCCGCAGCCGGGCTAGCGGGGTTCGACGAGCAGTACTTC
.,TRBJ1-5,.,TRBV12-3/TRBV12-4,CASTKGNQPQHF,TGTGCCAGCACCAAGGGGAATCAGCCCCAGCATTTT
TRBD2,TRBJ2-1,.,TRBV9,CASSGWTLAGGYNEQFF,TGTGCCAGCAGCGGTTGGACATTAGCGGGGGGTTACAATGAGCAGTTCTTC
.,TRBJ2-7,.,TRBV5-1,CASSHGGGSEQYF,TGCGCCAGCAGCCACGGAGGAGGGAGCGAGCAGTACTTC
.,TRBJ1-1,.,TRBV7-6,CASSLGEGIRTEAFF,TGTGCCAGCAGCTTAGGGGAGGGGATCAGGACTGAAGCTTTCTTT
TRBD1,TRBJ2-7,few,TRBV7-9,CASSPRTGNYEQYF,TGTGCCAGCAGCCCCCGGACAGGAAACTACGAGCAGTACTTC